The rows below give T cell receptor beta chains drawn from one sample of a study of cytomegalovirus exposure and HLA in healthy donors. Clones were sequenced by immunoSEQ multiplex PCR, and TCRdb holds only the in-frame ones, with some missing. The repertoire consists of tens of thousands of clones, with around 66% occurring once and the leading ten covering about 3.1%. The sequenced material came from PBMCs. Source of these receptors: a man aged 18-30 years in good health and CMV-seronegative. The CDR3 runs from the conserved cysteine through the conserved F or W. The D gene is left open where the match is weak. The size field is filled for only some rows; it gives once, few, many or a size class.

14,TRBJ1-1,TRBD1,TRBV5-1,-,CASSSDRGNTEAFF,TGCGCCAGCAGCTCCGACAGGGGGAACACTGAAGCTTTCTTT
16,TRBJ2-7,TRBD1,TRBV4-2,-,CASSQEQGAGYREQYF,TGTGCCAGCAGCCAGGAACAGGGGGCTGGATATCGCGAGCAGTACTTC
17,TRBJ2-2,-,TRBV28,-,CASSYAGTLPNTGELFF,TGTGCCAGCAGCTACGCCGGGACTTTACCCAACACCGGGGAGCTGTTTTTT
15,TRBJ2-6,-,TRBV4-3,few,CASSYASSGANVLTF,TGCGCCAGCAGCTACGCGAGCTCTGGGGCCAACGTCCTGACTTTC
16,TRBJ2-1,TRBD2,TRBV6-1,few,CASSETSGRASNEQFF,TGTGCCAGCAGTGAAACTAGCGGGAGGGCCTCCAATGAGCAGTTCTTC
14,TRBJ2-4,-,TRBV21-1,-,CASSKKIGQNIQYF,TGTGCCAGCAGCAAAAAAATTGGACAGAACATTCAGTACTTC
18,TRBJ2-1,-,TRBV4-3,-,CASSQEAYRAGFDNEQFF,TGCGCCAGCAGCCAAGAGGCGTACAGGGCAGGGTTCGACAATGAGCAGTTCTTC
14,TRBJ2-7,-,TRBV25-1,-,CASSEVASTYEQYF,TGTGCCAGCAGTGAGGTGGCATCCACCTACGAGCAGTACTTC
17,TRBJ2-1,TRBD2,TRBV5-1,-,CASSLGGGSGGYNEQFF,TGCGCCAGCAGCTTGGGGGGCGGGAGTGGGGGCTACAATGAGCAGTTCTTC
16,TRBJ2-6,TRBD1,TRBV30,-,CAWTRTGLSGANVLTF,TGTGCCTGGACCCGGACAGGGCTTTCTGGGGCCAACGTCCTGACTTTC
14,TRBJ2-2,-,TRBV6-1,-,CATRRTLGTGELFF,TGTGCCACCCGTCGGACTTTGGGGACCGGGGAGCTGTTTTTT
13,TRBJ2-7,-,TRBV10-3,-,CAIGKGVTYEQYF,TGTGCCATCGGGAAGGGGGTAACCTACGAGCAGTACTTC
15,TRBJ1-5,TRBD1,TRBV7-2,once,CASSLAGGDNQPQHF,TGTGCCAGCAGCTTAGCAGGGGGCGATAATCAGCCCCAGCATTTT
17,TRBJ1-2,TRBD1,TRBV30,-,CAWSSTFRDRINYGYTF,TGTGCCTGGAGTTCTACTTTCCGGGACAGGATCAACTATGGCTACACCTTC
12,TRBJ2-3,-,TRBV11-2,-,CASSWSADTQYF,TGTGCCAGCAGCTGGAGCGCGGATACGCAGTATTTT
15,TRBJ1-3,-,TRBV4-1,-,CASSQLGALRNTIYF,TGCGCCAGCAGCCAACTGGGGGCGCTCAGAAACACCATATATTTT
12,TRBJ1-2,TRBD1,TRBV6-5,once,CASRETGYGYTF,TGTGCCAGCAGGGAGACAGGGTATGGCTACACCTTC
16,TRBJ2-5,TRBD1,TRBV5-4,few,CASSWTGFVRGETQYF,TGTGCCAGCAGCTGGACAGGTTTCGTCCGTGGAGAGACCCAGTACTTC
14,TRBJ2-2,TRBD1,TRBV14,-,CASSRQGTTGELFF,TGTGCCAGCAGCCGACAGGGAACGACCGGGGAGCTGTTTTTT
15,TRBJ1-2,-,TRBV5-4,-,CASSLRAGDPYGYTF,TGTGCCAGCAGCTTGAGGGCAGGGGACCCCTATGGCTACACCTTC
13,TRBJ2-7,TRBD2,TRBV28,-,CASRLAEAYEQYF,TGTGCCAGCAGACTAGCGGAGGCCTACGAGCAGTACTTC
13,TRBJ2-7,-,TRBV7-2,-,CASSLNSRNEQYF,TGTGCCAGCAGCTTAAATAGTAGAAACGAGCAGTACTTC
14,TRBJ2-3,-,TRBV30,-,CAWSLQGSSDTQYF,TGTGCCTGGAGTTTACAGGGCTCATCCGATACGCAGTATTTT
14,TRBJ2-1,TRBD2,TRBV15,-,CATSIDGTSGGQFF,TGTGCCACCAGCATAGACGGGACTAGCGGGGGGCAGTTCTTC
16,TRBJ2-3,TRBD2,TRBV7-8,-,CASSLGGGRPSDTQYF,TGTGCCAGCAGCTTAGGAGGCGGGAGGCCCTCAGATACGCAGTATTTT
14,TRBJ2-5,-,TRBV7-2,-,CASSTIMRVETQYF,TGTGCCAGCAGCACCATCATGCGCGTGGAGACCCAGTACTTC
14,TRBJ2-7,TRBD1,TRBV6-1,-,CASRTGTGVREQYF,TGTGCCAGCAGAACCGGGACAGGGGTCCGCGAGCAGTACTTC
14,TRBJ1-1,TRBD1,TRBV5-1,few,CASSSYTGDTEAFF,TGCGCCAGCAGCTCTTATACAGGGGACACTGAAGCTTTCTTT
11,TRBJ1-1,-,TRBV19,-,CASSRGTEAFF,TGTGCCAGTAGCAGGGGTACTGAAGCTTTCTTT
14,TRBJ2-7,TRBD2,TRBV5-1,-,CASRETSGKNEQYF,TGCGCCAGCAGGGAGACTAGCGGGAAGAACGAGCAGTACTTC
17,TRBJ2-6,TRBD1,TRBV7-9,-,CASSLDRGLSGANVLTF,TGTGCCAGCAGCCTAGACAGGGGGTTATCTGGGGCCAACGTCCTGACTTTC
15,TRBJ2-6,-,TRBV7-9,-,CASSLIGAGANVLTF,TGTGCCAGCAGCTTAATCGGGGCTGGGGCCAACGTCCTGACTTTC